These 18 T cell receptor beta chains share one sample of origin, sequenced in a study of T cell responses to AZD1222 COVID-19 vaccine. Profiled with immunoSEQ multiplex PCR; TCRdb holds only in-frame clones, not every one. The profile shows roughly 100,000 clones, about nine tenths of them singletons. The source material was peripheral blood, sampled on day 0 of AZD1222 vaccination. The receptors stem from an adult in good health.

The chain has TRBV28 and TRBJ2-7; a possible D gene is TRBD2 (6 bases). Germline-derived CDR1 and CDR2 are MDHEN and SYDVKM. V lost 7 bases and J 4 bases, leaving 17 bases between the germline ends. The CDR3 extends over 14 amino acids. The CDR3 reads CASKRPGGAYEQYF. CDR3 coding DNA: TGTGCCAGCAAACGCCCCGGCGGGGCTTACGAGCAGTACTTC. The full variable domain, its missing parts supplied by reference TRBV28 and TRBJ2-7, is DVKVTQSSRYLVKRTGEKVFLECVQDMDHENMFWYRQDPGLGLRLIYFSYDVKMKEKGDIPEGYSVSREKKERFSLILESASTNQTSMYLCASKRPGGAYEQYFGPGTRLTVT.

The gene calls are TRBV12-3 or TRBV12-4 and TRBJ2-5; D gene ambiguous. The CDR3 has 11 amino acids. Trimming left V 3 bases short and J 4 bases short, with 3 bases between. The CDR3 loop reads CASSLGETQYF. DNA of the CDR3: TGTGCCAGCAGTTTGGGAGAGACCCAGTACTTC.

This clone was seen a single time. This chain uses TRBV7-3 with TRBJ2-5; possibly TRBD2 for D (6 bases). Between the trimmed V and J ends, which lost 6 bases and 5 bases, there was a span of 16 bases. The CDR3 is 14 amino acids. Germline CDR1 and CDR2: SGHTA and FQGTGA. CDR3: CASSTGTEGETQYF. DNA for the CDR3: TGTGCCAGCAGTACTGGGACTGAAGGGGAGACCCAGTACTTC.

This clone was detected only a few times. The chain recombines TRBV3-1 (or the pseudogene TRBV3-2) with TRBJ2-7, with 12 bases aligning to TRBD2. V was pared by 3 bases and J by 6 bases, with 9 bases of the junction left unmatched. The CDR3 is 16 amino acids. Germline CDR1 and CDR2: LGHDT and YNNKEL (reference sequence). As DNA, the CDR3 is TGTGCCAGCAGCCAGGGAGGCCTAGCGGGGGGGCTCGAGCAGTACTTC. It translates to CASSQGGLAGGLEQYF.

The chain has TRBV5-6 and TRBJ2-7, with a tentative D call TRBD1 (5 bases). CDR3 length: 14 amino acids. The germline gives CDR1 SGHDT, CDR2 YYEEEE. Trimming left V 1 base short and J 2 bases short, with 10 bases between. This chain's CDR3 is CASSLYPGTYEQYF. The CDR3 nucleotides read TGTGCCAGCAGCTTGTACCCAGGGACCTACGAGCAGTACTTC.

The V and J genes are TRBV7-4 and TRBJ2-7; no firm D call. V was cut by 5 bases and J by 0 bases, with 8 bases left in between. Germline values: CDR1 SGHVT, CDR2 SQSDAQ. This CDR3 has 13 residues. CDR3 sequence: CASSQVSSYEQYF. The CDR3 region has the DNA TGTGCCAGCAGCCAAGTTTCCTCCTACGAGCAGTACTTC.

The rearrangement uses TRBV12-5 and TRBJ1-1; perhaps TRBD1 as D (5 bases). From germline, CDR1 is LGHNT and CDR2 FRNRAP. This CDR3 has 13 residues. Trimming took off 6 bases at V and 3 bases at J, with 11 bases between the two ends. CDR3 amino acids: CASGTAGDTEAFF. As DNA, the CDR3 is TGTGCTAGTGGAACCGCGGGGGACACTGAAGCTTTCTTT.

V gene TRBV11-2 combines with J gene TRBJ1-2; 8 bases align to TRBD1. J was trimmed by 8 bases and V by 4 bases; bases with no gene match: 0. From germline, CDR1 is SGHAT and CDR2 FQNNGV. This CDR3 is built from 11 residues. The chain's CDR3 is CASSSGGGYTF. CDR3 bases: TGTGCCAGCAGCTCAGGGGGCGGCTACACCTTC.

The chain joins TRBV5-4 to TRBJ2-5, with D unresolved. The germline gives CDR1 SGHNT, CDR2 YYREEE (reference sequence). V was shortened by 4 bases and J by 2 bases, with 9 bases between the two germline ends. This CDR3 spans 13 amino acids. In DNA, the CDR3 is TGTGCCAGCAGCAGACACGGACAAGAGACCCAGTACTTC. This encodes CASSRHGQETQYF.

CDR3 protein: CASSSLGVRGTGEAFF. The CDR3 DNA follows: TGTGCCAGCAGCTCTTTAGGGGTGAGGGGGACAGGGGAAGCTTTCTTT. The chain joins TRBV7-2 to TRBJ1-1, with 9 bases aligning to TRBD1. CDR1 SGHTA and CDR2 FQGNSA come from the germline V gene. The junction had 14 bases not matched to a gene; V was cut back by 4 bases and J by 8 bases. This CDR3 spans 16 amino acids.

A single count supports this clone. The rearrangement links TRBV10-3 to TRBJ1-1; D is perhaps TRBD1 (6 bases). This CDR3 region has 16 residues. Looked up from germline, CDR1 is ENHRY and CDR2 is SYGVKD. V lost 2 bases to trimming and J lost 0 bases, with 13 bases between them. The CDR3: CAISESRGNMNTEAFF. The CDR3 DNA follows: TGTGCCATCAGTGAGAGCAGGGGCAATATGAACACTGAAGCTTTCTTT.

The chain links TRBV27 to TRBJ1-6; no clear D gene. Germline lookup yields CDR1 MNHEY and CDR2 SMNVEV (reference sequence). V was clipped by 6 bases and J by 7 bases, with 16 bases between them. CDR3 length equals 15 residues. The chain's CDR3 is CASSHGWQSNSPLHF. In DNA, the CDR3 is TGTGCCAGCAGCCACGGGTGGCAGTCAAATTCACCCCTCCACTTT.

This chain joins TRBV3-1 (or the pseudogene TRBV3-2) and TRBJ1-6; no clear D gene. Germline V gene sequence: CDR1 LGHDT, CDR2 YNNKEL (reference sequence). V lost 0 bases and J 4 bases, leaving 10 bases between the germline ends. This CDR3 spans 16 amino acids. The CDR3 nucleotides are TGTGCCAGCAGCCAAGACTCAGACCGGTATAATTCACCCCTCCACTTT. Translating it yields CASSQDSDRYNSPLHF.

J is TRBJ2-7 and V is TRBV20-1; D is uncertain. The V end was cut by 5 bases, the J end by 6 bases, with 11 bases between. The V gene's germline CDR1 is DFQATT and CDR2 SNEGSKA (reference sequence). The CDR3 loop spans 11 amino acids. The CDR3 spells CSAGKVTEQYF. CDR3 nucleotide sequence: TGCAGTGCTGGCAAAGTGACCGAGCAGTACTTC.

The J gene is TRBJ1-5, the V gene TRBV4-1; D is perhaps TRBD1 (5 bases). CDR3 length: 14 residues. Per the germline V gene, CDR1 is MGHRA and CDR2 is YSYEKL. The V end lost 8 bases, the J end lost 3 bases, and 14 bases lay between the germline ends. CDR3 sequence (DNA): TGCGCCAGCGGATCCGGACACAACAATCAGCCCCAGCATTTT. Protein sequence: CASGSGHNNQPQHF.

The chain combines TRBV7-2 with TRBJ1-6; D perhaps matches TRBD1 (5 bases). The CDR3 runs 14 residues. The germline CDR1 and CDR2 sequences are SGHTA and FQGNSA. With 5 bases removed from V and 10 bases from J, the gap between germline ends came to 15 bases. The CDR3 nucleotides read TGTGCCAGCAGCCTCAGGGACCGACCCTCACCCCTCCACTTT. Amino acid sequence: CASSLRDRPSPLHF.

The genes are TRBV27 and TRBJ2-1; D ambiguous. V was pared by 2 bases and J by 5 bases, with 7 bases between. The CDR3 consists of 13 residues. Germline values: CDR1 MNHEY, CDR2 SMNVEV (reference sequence). CDR3 nucleotides: TGTGCCAGCAGTTTAAGGGTCCACAATGAGCAGTTCTTC. Translated: CASSLRVHNEQFF.

V and J are TRBV19 and TRBJ1-4; D unclear. Trimming cost V 5 bases and J 7 bases, with 20 bases left between them. There are 16 residues in the CDR3. Germline V gene sequence: CDR1 LNHDA, CDR2 SQIVND (reference sequence). CDR3 sequence: CASSPRGRVTGEKLFF. The DNA for the CDR3 is TGTGCCAGTAGTCCCAGAGGGAGGGTTACTGGTGAAAAACTGTTTTTT. Using reference TRBV19 and TRBJ1-4 for the parts outside the CDR3, the full variable domain is DGGITQSPKYLFRKEGQNVTLSCEQNLNHDAMYWYRQDPGQGLRLIYYSQIVNDFQKGDIAEGYSVSREKKESFPLTVTSAQKNPTAFYLCASSPRGRVTGEKLFFGSGTQLSVL.